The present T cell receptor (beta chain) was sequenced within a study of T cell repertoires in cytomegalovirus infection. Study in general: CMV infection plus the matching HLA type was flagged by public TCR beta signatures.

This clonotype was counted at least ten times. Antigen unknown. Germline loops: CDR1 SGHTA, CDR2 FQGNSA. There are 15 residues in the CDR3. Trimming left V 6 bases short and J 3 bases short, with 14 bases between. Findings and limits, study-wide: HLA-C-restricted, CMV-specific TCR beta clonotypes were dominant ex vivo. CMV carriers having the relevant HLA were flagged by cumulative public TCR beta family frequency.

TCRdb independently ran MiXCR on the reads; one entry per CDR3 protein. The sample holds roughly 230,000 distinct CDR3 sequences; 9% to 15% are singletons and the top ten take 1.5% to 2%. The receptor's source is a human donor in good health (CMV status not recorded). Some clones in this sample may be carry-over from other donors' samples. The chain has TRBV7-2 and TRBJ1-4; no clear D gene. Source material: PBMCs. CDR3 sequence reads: CASSPDGVPNEKLFF. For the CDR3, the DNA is TGTGCCAGCAGTCCTGACGGGGTCCCTAATGAAAAACTGTTTTTT.